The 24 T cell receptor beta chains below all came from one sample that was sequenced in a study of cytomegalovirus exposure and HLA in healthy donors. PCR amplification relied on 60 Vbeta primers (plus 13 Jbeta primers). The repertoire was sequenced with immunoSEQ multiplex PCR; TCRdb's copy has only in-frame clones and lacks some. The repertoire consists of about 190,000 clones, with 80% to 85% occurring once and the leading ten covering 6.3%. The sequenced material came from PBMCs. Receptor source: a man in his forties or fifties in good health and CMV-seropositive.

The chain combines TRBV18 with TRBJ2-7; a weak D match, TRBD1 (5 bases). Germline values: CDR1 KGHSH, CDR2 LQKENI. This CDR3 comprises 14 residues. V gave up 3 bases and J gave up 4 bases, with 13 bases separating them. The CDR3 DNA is TGTGCCAGCTCACCCGGCAGGGCACAATACGAGCAGTACTTC. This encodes CASSPGRAQYEQYF.

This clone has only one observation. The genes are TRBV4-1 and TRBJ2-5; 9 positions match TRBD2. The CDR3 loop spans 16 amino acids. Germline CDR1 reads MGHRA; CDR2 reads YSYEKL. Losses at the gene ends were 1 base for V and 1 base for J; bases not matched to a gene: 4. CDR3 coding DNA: TGCGCCAGCAGCCAAGCTATAGCGGGGGTCCAAGAGACCCAGTACTTC. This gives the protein CASSQAIAGVQETQYF.

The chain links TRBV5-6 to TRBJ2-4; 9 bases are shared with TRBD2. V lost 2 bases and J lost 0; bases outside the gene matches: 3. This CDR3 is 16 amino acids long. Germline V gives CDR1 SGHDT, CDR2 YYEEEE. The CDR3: CASSLAGGLAKNIQYF. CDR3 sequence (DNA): TGTGCCAGCAGCTTAGCGGGGGGCTTAGCCAAAAACATTCAGTACTTC.

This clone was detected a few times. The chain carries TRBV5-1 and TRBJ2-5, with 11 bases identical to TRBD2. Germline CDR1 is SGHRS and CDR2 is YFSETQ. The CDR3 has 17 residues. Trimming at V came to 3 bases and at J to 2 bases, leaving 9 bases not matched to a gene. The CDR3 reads CASSSGPTSGEQETQYF. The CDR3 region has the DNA TGCGCCAGCAGCTCGGGGCCGACTAGCGGGGAACAAGAGACCCAGTACTTC.

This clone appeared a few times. Here the CDR3 reads CASSATGNAYEEQYF. The DNA for the CDR3 is TGTGCCAGCAGCGCGACAGGGAACGCCTACGAGGAGCAGTACTTC. The chain uses TRBV6-5 and TRBJ2-7; TRBD1 matches 7 bases. The germline V gene has CDR1 MNHEY and CDR2 SVGAGI. This CDR3 has 15 residues. Trimming removed 6 bases from V and 7 bases from J; junction bases left unmatched: 15.

The CDR3 region is CASSAGTGGNEQFF. The CDR3 region has the DNA TGTGCCAGCAGCGCCGGGACAGGGGGCAATGAGCAGTTCTTC. The rearrangement uses TRBV2 and TRBJ2-1, with 11 bases matching TRBD1. Germline CDR1 is SNHLY and CDR2 is FYNNEI. The CDR3 is made up of 14 amino acids. V shed 6 bases, J shed 6 bases, and the junction held 4 bases outside the gene matches.

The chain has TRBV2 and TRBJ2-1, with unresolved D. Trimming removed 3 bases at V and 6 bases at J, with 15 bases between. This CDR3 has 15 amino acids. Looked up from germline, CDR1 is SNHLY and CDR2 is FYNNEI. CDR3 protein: CASSDVSRSSNEQFF. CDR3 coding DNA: TGTGCCAGCAGTGATGTTTCCAGGTCAAGCAATGAGCAGTTCTTC.

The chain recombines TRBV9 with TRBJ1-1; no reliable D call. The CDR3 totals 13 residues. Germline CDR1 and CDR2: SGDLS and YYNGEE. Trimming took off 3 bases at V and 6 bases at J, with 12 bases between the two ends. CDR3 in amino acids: CASSASDWSEAFF. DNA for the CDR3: TGTGCCAGCAGCGCCTCGGACTGGTCTGAAGCTTTCTTT.

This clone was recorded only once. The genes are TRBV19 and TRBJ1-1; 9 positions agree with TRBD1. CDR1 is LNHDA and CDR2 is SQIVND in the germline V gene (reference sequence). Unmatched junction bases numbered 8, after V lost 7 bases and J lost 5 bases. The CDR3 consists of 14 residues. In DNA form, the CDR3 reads TGTGCCAGTAACCGACAGGGGGATGATACTGAAGCTTTCTTT. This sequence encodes CASNRQGDDTEAFF.

CDR3 in DNA: TGCGCCAGCAGCTTTGAGGTGAGCTATGGCTACACCTTC. It encodes CASSFEVSYGYTF. The chain carries TRBV5-1 and TRBJ1-2; D is uncertain. V was cut by 2 bases and J by 4 bases, with 9 bases left in between. CDR1 and CDR2 from the germline V gene are SGHRS and YFSETQ. The CDR3 has 13 amino acids.

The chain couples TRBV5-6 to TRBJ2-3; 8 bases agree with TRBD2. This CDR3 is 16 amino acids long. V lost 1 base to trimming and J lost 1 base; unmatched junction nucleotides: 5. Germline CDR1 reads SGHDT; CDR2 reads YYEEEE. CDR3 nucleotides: TGTGCCAGCAGCTTGTTAGTACTAGCGGGCACAGATACGCAGTATTTT. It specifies CASSLLVLAGTDTQYF.

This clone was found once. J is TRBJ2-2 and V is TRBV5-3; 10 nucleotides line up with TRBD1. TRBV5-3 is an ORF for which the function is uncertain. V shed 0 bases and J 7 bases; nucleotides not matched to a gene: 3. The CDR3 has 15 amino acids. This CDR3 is CARSLAGTGVGELFF. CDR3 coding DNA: TGTGCCAGAAGCTTGGCCGGGACAGGGGTCGGGGAGCTGTTTTTT.

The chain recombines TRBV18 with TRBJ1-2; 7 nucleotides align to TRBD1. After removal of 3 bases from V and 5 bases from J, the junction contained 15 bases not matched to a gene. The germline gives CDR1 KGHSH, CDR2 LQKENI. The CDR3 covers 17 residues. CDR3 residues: CASSPIYEDRPLYGYTF. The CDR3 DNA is TGTGCCAGCTCACCTATCTATGAGGACAGGCCCCTTTATGGCTACACCTTC.

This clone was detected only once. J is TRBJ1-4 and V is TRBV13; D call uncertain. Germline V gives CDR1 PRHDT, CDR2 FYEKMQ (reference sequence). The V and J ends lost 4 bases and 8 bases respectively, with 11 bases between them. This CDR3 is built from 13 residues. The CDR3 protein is CASSSRAAEKLFF. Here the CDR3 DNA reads TGTGCCAGCAGCTCGAGGGCCGCGGAAAAACTGTTTTTT.

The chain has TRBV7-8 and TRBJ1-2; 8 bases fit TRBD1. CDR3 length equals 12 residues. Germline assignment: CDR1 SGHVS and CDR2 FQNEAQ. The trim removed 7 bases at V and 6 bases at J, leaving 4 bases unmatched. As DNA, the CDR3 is TGTGCCAGCACGGACAGGGATGATGGCTACACCTTC. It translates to CASTDRDDGYTF.

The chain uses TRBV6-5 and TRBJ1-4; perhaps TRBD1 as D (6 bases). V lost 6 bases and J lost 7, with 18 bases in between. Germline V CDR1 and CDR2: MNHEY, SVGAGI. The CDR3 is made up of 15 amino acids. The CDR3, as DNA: TGTGCCAGCAGGACCGCCGGGGACAACAGTGAAAAACTGTTTTTT. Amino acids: CASRTAGDNSEKLFF.

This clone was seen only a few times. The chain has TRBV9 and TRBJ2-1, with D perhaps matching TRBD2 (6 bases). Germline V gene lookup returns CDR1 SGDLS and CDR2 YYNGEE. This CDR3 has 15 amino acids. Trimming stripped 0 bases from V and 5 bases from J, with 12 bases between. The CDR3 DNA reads TGTGCCAGCAGCGTAGCCTGGGGACTGCACAATGAGCAGTTCTTC. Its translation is CASSVAWGLHNEQFF.

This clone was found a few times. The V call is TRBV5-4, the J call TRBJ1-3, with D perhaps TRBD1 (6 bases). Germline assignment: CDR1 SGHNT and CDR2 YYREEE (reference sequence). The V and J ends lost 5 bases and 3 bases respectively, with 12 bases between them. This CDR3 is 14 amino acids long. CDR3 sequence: CASSMDRVGNTIYF. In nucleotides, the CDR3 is TGTGCCAGCAGTATGGACAGAGTTGGAAACACCATATATTTT. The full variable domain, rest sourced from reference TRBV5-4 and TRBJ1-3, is ETGVTQSPTHLIKTRGQQVTLRCSSQSGHNTVSWYQQALGQGPQFIFQYYREEENGRGNFPPRFSGLQFPNYSSELNVNALELDDSALYLCASSMDRVGNTIYFGEGSWLTVV.

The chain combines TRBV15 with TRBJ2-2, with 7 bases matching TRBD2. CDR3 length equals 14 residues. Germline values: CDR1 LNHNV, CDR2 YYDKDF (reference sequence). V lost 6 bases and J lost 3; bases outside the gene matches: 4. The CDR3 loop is CATRSGGDTGELFF. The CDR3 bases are TGTGCCACCAGATCTGGGGGGGACACCGGGGAGCTGTTTTTT.

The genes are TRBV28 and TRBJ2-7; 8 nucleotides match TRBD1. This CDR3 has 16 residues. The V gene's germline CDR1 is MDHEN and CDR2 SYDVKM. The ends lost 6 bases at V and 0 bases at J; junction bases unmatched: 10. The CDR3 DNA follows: TGTGCCAGCAGCGGTACCGGGACAGGAAGCTCCTACGAGCAGTACTTC. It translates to CASSGTGTGSSYEQYF.

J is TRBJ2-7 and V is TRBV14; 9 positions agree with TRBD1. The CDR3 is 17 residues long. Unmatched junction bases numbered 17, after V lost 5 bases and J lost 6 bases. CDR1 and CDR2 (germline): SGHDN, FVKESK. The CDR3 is CASSYTLRDRDIGEQYF. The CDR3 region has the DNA TGTGCCAGCAGCTACACCTTACGGGACAGGGATATTGGCGAGCAGTACTTC. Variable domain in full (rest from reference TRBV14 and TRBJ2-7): EAGVTQFPSHSVIEKGQTVTLRCDPISGHDNLYWYRRVMGKEIKFLLHFVKESKQDESGMPNNRFLAERTGGTYSTLKVQPAELEDSGVYFCASSYTLRDRDIGEQYFGPGTRLTVT.

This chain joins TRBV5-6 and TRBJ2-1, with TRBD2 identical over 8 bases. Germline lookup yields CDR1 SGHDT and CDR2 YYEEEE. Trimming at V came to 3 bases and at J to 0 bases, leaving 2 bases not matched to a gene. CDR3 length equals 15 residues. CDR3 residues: CASSSLAGSYNEQFF. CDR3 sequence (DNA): TGTGCCAGCAGCTCCCTAGCGGGCTCCTACAATGAGCAGTTCTTC.

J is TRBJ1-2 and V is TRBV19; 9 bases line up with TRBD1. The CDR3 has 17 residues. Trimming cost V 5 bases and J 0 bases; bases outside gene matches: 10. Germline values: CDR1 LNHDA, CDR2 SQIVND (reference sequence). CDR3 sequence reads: CASSPPQGQGANYGYTF. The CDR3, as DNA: TGTGCCAGTAGTCCCCCCCAGGGACAGGGAGCTAACTATGGCTACACCTTC.

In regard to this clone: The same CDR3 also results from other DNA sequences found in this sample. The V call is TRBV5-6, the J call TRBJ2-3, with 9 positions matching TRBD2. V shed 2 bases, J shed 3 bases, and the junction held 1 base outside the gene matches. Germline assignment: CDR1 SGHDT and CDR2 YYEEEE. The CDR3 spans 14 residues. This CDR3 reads CASSLGLATDTQYF. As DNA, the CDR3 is TGTGCCAGCAGCTTAGGACTAGCGACAGATACGCAGTATTTT. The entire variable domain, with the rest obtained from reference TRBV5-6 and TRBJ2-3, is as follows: DAGVTQSPTHLIKTRGQQVTLRCSPKSGHDTVSWYQQALGQGPQFIFQYYEEEERQRGNFPDRFSGHQFPNYSSELNVNALLLGDSALYLCASSLGLATDTQYFGPGTRLTVL.